This TCR beta chain comes out of a study of T-cell reconstitution after alpha-beta-depleted transplantation in children. This clonotype has a handful of counts. TCRbeta library construction was performed incorporating unique molecular identifiers. TCRdb itself ran the PCR reads through MiXCR, one entry per CDR3 protein. The table has about 610,000 distinct CDR3 sequences, 8% to 11% seen once; the top ten hold less than 5%. Looked up from germline, CDR1 is KGHSH and CDR2 is LQKENI. Trimming removed 6 bases from V and 3 bases from J; junction bases left unmatched: 9. The CDR3 loop spans 15 amino acids. The receptor was derived from a human donor who donated a stem cell graft to a child with acute myeloid leukemia. Sequences were derived from PBMCs from the stem cell graft donor, sampled from the stem cell graft. The chain employs TRBV18 and TRBJ2-5, with 8 bases aligning to TRBD1. CDR3 sequence reads: CASSYRGKEKETQYF. The CDR3 DNA reads TGTGCCAGCTCCTACAGGGGGAAGGAAAAAGAGACCCAGTACTTC.